This TCR beta chain was recorded in a study of graft-versus-host responses after intestinal transplantation. Across the study: Among the recipients, transplants were multivisceral, liver-intestinal, or isolated intestinal. Uniformly, recipients were administered anti-thymocyte globulin induction with subsequent tacrolimus and steroids for roughly three years.

Method: immunoSEQ multiplex PCR; TCRdb's copy keeps in-frame clones and lacks some. The sample gives about 31,000 clones, about 80% of which show up once; roughly 19% is in the top ten. Points from the study as a whole: In recipient marrow, GvH clones were found, and some appeared first in ileum or blood.

Turning to this clone: Its antigen is as yet unknown.

The V end lost 2 bases, the J end lost 2 bases, and 10 bases lay between the germline ends. Germline V gene lookup returns CDR1 SGHAT and CDR2 FQNNGV. The CDR3 spans 14 residues. The TCR originated in a human donor who received an intestinal transplant. The J gene is TRBJ2-7, the V gene TRBV11-2; D not resolved. The sequenced sample was unstimulated CD8+ T cells sorted from spleen or lymph node cells, obtained before intestinal transplant. The CDR3 DNA is TGTGCCAGCAGCTTACCCCAATCCCCCTACGAGCAGTACTTC. It codes for CASSLPQSPYEQYF. Using reference TRBV11-2 and TRBJ2-7 for the parts outside the CDR3, the full variable domain is EAGVAQSPRYKIIEKRQSVAFWCNPISGHATLYWYQQILGQGPKLLIQFQNNGVVDDSQLPKDRFSAERLKGVDSTLKIQPAKLEDSAVYLCASSLPQSPYEQYFGPGTRLTVT.